This T cell receptor (beta chain) was captured in a study of radiotherapy plus CTLA-4 blockade in lung cancer. Study at large: Across the patients, objective responses occurred in about 19%, and disease control in roughly 33%.

Produced via immunoSEQ multiplex PCR; TCRdb's table is partial and in-frame only. The table lists under 95,000 clones, 84% of them singletons. Findings and caveats of the study: Tumor-origin TCR clones grew in blood after radiotherapy plus ipilimumab. It was early blood T cell clone dynamics, with interferon-beta, that reportedly best predicted response.

With respect to this clone: Its antigen is unidentified.

Focal radiation was given together with CTLA-4 blockade (ipilimumab) to patients with chemo-refractory metastatic non-small-cell lung cancer. Trimming left V 5 bases short and J 2 bases short, with 16 bases between. The CDR3 sequence is 15 residues long. Germline CDR1 is MNHEY and CDR2 is SMNVEV (reference sequence). V is TRBV27 and J is TRBJ2-7, with D possibly being TRBD1 or TRBD2 (5 bases each). Here the sequenced sample was peripheral blood, taken from a patient treated with radiotherapy plus ipilimumab. The receptor's source is a human donor with non-small cell lung cancer who had stable disease on radiotherapy plus ipilimumab. The CDR3 coding sequence is TGTGCCAGCAGTGCACAGGATTCGGGAACCTACGAGCAGTACTTC. Its protein product is CASSAQDSGTYEQYF.